This T cell receptor (beta chain) came from a study of regulatory T cells in long-lasting Graves disease. Trimming removed 1 base at V and 5 bases at J, with 6 bases between. Per germline, CDR1 LGHNT and CDR2 FRNRAP. The length of the CDR3 is 12 residues. Time point noted: persistent/refractory GD, antithyroid drugs over 5 years with positive TRAb. After RNA was extracted from PBMCs, the TCR library was made from it. In building TCR beta libraries, iRepertoire HTBI primers were used together with Arm-PCR of CDR3 regions. Using its own MiXCR run on the multiplex PCR reads, TCRdb lists one record per CDR3 protein. The sample comprises over 650,000 distinct CDR3 sequences, around 30% of which are singletons, and 40% to 55% rests with the top ten.

The V gene is TRBV12-5, the J gene TRBJ2-7; TRBD1 or TRBD2 may be the D gene (5 bases each). The source is a female donor with Graves disease. This specimen consisted of peripheral blood mononuclear cells (PBMCs), obtained when the disease was refractory, from a patient treated with antithyroid drugs. In nucleotides, the CDR3 is TGTGCTAGTGGTTTGGGAGGGGACGAGCAGTACTTC. Its protein product is CASGLGGDEQYF. Complete variable domain (other parts from reference TRBV12-5 and TRBJ2-7): DARVTQTPRHKVTEMGQEVTMRCQPILGHNTVFWYRQTMMQGLELLAYFRNRAPLDDSGMPKDRFSAEMPDATLATLKIQPSEPRDSAVYFCASGLGGDEQYFGPGTRLTVT.